Detailed here is one T cell receptor beta chain. The entry originates in a study of T-cell reconstitution after alpha-beta-depleted transplantation in children. The length of the CDR3 is 15 residues. The V end was cut by 5 bases, the J end by 2 bases, with 12 bases between. Per germline, CDR1 SGHTA and CDR2 FQGNSA. The TCRbeta library incorporated unique molecular identifiers. TCRdb re-derived calls from the PCR reads in MiXCR, one entry per CDR3 protein. The sample lists 200,000 to 300,000 distinct CDR3 sequences; more than 10% were seen once. The receptor was isolated from a human donor who donated a stem cell graft to a child with acute lymphoblastic leukemia. Sequencing used PBMCs from the stem cell graft donor, obtained from the stem cell graft. The chain carries TRBV7-2 and TRBJ2-2; D is possibly TRBD1 (6 bases). The CDR3 region has the DNA TGTGCCAGCAGCGGACGGACAGATAACACCGGGGAGCTGTTTTTT. Translation: CASSGRTDNTGELFF. The full variable domain, completed using reference TRBV7-2 and TRBJ2-2, is GAGVSQSPSNKVTEKGKDVELRCDPISGHTALYWYRQSLGQGLEFLIYFQGNSAPDKSGLPSDRFSAERTGGSVSTLTIQRTQQEDSAVYLCASSGRTDNTGELFFGEGSRLTVL.